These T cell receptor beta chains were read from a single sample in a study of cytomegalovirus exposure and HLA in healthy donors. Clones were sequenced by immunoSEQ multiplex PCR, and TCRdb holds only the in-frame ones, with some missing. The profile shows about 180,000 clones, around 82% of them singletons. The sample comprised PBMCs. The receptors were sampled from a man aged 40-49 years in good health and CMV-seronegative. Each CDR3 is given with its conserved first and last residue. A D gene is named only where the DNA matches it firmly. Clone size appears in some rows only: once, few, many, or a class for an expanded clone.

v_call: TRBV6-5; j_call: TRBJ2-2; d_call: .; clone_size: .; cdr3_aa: CASTRTGELFF; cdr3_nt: TGTGCCAGCACTCGCACCGGGGAGCTGTTTTTT
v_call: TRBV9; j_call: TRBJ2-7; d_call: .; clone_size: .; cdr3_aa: CASSVGPGGYEQYF; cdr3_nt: TGTGCCAGCAGCGTAGGCCCGGGTGGCTACGAGCAGTACTTC
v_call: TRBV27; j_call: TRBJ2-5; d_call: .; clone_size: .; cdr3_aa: CASSPQPPRRETQYF; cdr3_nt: TGTGCCAGCAGTCCCCAACCCCCGCGTCGGGAGACCCAGTACTTC
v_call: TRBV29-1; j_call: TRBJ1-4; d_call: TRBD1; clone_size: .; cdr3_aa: CSVGYRGGNEKLFF; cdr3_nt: TGCAGCGTAGGCTACAGGGGAGGAAATGAAAAACTGTTTTTT
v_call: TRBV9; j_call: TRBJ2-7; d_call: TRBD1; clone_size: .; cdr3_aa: CASSGVQGDLREQYF; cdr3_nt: TGTGCCAGCAGCGGAGTACAGGGGGACCTTAGGGAGCAGTACTTC
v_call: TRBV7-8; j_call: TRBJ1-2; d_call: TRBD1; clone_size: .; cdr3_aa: CASSLSLDRANYGYTF; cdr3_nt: TGTGCCAGCAGCTTATCACTGGACAGGGCTAACTATGGCTACACCTTC
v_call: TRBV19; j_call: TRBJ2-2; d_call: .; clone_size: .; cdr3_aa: CASGGQGVSGELFF; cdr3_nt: TGTGCCAGCGGAGGGCAGGGGGTATCCGGGGAGCTGTTTTTT
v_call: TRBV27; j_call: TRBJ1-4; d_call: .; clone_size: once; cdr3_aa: CASSARTSGREKLFF; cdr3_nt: TGTGCCAGCAGTGCCAGGACTTCCGGGAGGGAAAAACTGTTTTTT
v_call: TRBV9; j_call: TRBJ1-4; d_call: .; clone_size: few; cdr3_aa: CASSVAGTNEKLFF; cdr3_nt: TGTGCCAGCAGCGTAGCAGGAACTAATGAAAAACTGTTTTTT
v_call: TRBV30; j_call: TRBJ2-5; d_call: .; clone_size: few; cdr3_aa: CAWSGTGREETQYF; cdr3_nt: TGTGCCTGGAGTGGGACCGGGAGAGAAGAGACCCAGTACTTC
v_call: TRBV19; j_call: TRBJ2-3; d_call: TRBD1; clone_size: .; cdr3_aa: CASRRAGQGSWGTDTQYF; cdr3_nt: TGTGCCAGTAGAAGAGCGGGACAGGGGTCTTGGGGCACAGATACGCAGTATTTT
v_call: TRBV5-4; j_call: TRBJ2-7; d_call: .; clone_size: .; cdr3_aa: CASSLGYEQYF; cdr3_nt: TGTGCCAGCAGCTTGGGTTACGAGCAGTACTTC
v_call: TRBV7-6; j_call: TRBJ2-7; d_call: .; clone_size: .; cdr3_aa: CASSPPGGGQRSDYEQYF; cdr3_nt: TGTGCCAGCAGCCCGCCTGGGGGGGGACAACGGAGTGACTACGAGCAGTACTTC
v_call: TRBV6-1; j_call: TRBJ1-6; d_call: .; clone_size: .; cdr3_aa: CASSPGLGSPLHF; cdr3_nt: TGTGCCAGCAGTCCGGGACTCGGTTCACCCCTCCACTTT
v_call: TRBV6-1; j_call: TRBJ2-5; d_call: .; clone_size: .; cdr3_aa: CASSESGYGQETQYF; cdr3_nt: TGTGCCAGCAGTGAGAGCGGATACGGCCAAGAGACCCAGTACTTC
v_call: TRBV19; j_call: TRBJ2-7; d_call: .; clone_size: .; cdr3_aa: CASSIARGQKYEQYF; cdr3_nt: TGTGCCAGTAGTATAGCCCGTGGACAGAAGTACGAGCAGTACTTC
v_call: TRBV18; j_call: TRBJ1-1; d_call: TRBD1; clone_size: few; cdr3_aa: CASSPTTGGGEAFF; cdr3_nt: TGTGCCAGCTCACCTACGACAGGGGGCGGTGAAGCTTTCTTT
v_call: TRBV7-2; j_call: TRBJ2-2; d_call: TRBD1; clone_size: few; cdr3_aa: CASSFVGQYTGELFF; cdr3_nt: TGTGCCAGCAGCTTTGTGGGACAGTACACCGGGGAGCTGTTTTTT
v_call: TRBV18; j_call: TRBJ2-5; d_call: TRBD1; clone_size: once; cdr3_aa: CASSPVAKGAQETQYF; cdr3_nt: TGTGCCAGCTCACCAGTAGCCAAGGGGGCTCAAGAGACCCAGTACTTC
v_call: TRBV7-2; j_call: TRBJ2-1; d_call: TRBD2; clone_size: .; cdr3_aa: CASSLEGLVYEQFF; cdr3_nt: TGTGCCAGCAGCTTAGAGGGACTAGTTTATGAGCAGTTCTTC
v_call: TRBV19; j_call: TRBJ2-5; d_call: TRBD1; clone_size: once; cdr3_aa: CASRGQDQETQYF; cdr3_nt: TGTGCCAGTAGAGGACAGGATCAAGAGACCCAGTACTTC
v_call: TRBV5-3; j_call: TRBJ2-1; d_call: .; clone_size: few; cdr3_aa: CARSGGGQYNEQFF; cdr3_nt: TGTGCCAGAAGCGGAGGGGGACAGTACAATGAGCAGTTCTTC
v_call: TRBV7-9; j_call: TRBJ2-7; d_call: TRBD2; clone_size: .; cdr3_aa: CASSSGLAGTNEQYF; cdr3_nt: TGTGCCAGCAGCTCAGGACTAGCTGGGACGAACGAGCAGTACTTC
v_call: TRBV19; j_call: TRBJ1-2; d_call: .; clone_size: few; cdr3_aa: CASSRRLEGNYGYTF; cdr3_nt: TGTGCCAGTAGCCGACGTTTGGAGGGGAACTATGGCTACACCTTC
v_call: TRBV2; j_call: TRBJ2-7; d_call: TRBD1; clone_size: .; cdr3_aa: CASRGTGVSEQYF; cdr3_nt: TGTGCCAGCAGGGGGACAGGGGTAAGCGAGCAGTACTTC
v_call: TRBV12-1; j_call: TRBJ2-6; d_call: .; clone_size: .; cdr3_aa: CASSSWTVGANVLTF; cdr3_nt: TGTGCCAGCAGCTCCTGGACAGTTGGGGCCAACGTCCTGACTTTC
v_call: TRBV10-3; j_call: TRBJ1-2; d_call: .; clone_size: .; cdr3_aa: CAISAWGAGNYGYTF; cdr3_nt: TGTGCCATCAGTGCCTGGGGCGCAGGGAACTATGGCTACACCTTC
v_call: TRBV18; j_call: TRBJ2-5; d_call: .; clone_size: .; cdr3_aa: CASSRQMGEETQYF; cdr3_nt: TGTGCCAGCTCCCGGCAGATGGGAGAAGAGACCCAGTACTTC
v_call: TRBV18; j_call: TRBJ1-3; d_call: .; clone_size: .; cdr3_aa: CASSPEVSSGNTIYF; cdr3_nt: TGTGCCAGCTCACCAGAGGTCAGCTCTGGAAACACCATATATTTT
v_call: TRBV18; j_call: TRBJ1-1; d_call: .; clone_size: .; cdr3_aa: CASSPFTPNTEAFF; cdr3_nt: TGTGCCAGCTCACCATTCACACCGAACACTGAAGCTTTCTTT
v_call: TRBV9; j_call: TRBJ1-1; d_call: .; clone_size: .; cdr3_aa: CASSTTEMNTEAFF; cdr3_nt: TGTGCCAGCAGCACGACAGAGATGAACACTGAAGCTTTCTTT
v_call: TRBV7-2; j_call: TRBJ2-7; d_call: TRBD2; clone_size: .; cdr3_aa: CASSLGGLAGAYEQYF; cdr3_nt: TGTGCCAGCAGCTTAGGGGGACTAGCGGGCGCCTACGAGCAGTACTTC
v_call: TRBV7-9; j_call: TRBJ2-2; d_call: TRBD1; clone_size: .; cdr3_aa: CASRPATGTGNTGELFF; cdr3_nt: TGTGCCAGCAGGCCGGCCACCGGGACAGGGAACACCGGGGAGCTGTTTTTT
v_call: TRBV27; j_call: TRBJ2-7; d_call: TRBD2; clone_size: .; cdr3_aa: CASSPGTSDYEQYF; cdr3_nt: TGTGCCAGCAGTCCGGGGACTAGCGATTACGAGCAGTACTTC
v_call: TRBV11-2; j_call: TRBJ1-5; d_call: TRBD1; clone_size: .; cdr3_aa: CASSSGTDQQPQHF; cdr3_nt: TGTGCCAGCAGCTCGGGGACAGACCAACAGCCCCAGCATTTT
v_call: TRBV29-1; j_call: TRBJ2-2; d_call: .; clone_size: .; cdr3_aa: CSVRLQGGYTGELFF; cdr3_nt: TGCAGCGTTCGATTACAGGGGGGGTACACCGGGGAGCTGTTTTTT
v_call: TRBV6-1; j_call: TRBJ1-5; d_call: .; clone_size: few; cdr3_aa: CASSESRNQPQHF; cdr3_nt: TGTGCCAGCAGTGAATCTAGGAATCAGCCCCAGCATTTT
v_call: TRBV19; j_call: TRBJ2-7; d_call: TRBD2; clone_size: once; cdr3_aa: CASNPGLAGFNEQYF; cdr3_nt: TGTGCCAGTAACCCAGGACTAGCGGGATTTAACGAGCAGTACTTC
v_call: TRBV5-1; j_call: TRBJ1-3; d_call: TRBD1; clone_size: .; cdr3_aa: CASSVGQGGNTIYF; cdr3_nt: TGCGCCAGCAGCGTGGGACAGGGTGGAAACACCATATATTTT
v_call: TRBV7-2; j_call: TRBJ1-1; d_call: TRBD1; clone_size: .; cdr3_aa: CASSLKTGIEREAFF; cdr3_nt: TGTGCCAGCAGCCTGAAGACAGGGATTGAGCGTGAAGCTTTCTTT
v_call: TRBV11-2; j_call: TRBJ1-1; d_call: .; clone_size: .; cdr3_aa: CASSLGGEAEAFF; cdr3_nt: TGTGCCAGCAGCTTAGGGGGAGAGGCTGAAGCTTTCTTT
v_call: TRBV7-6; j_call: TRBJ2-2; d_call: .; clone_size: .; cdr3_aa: CASSPGTLHTGELFF; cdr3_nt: TGTGCCAGCAGCCCCGGGACTCTCCACACCGGGGAGCTGTTTTTT
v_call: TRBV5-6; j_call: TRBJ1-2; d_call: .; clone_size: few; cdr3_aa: CASSLDRSYGYTF; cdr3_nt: TGTGCCAGCAGCTTGGACAGAAGCTATGGCTACACCTTC
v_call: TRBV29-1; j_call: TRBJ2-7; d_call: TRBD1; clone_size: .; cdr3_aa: CSVEGTGTYEQYF; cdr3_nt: TGCAGCGTTGAGGGGACAGGGACCTACGAGCAGTACTTC
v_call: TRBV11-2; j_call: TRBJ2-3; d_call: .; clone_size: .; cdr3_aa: CASSHTDTQYF; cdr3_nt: TGTGCCAGCAGCCACACAGATACGCAGTATTTT
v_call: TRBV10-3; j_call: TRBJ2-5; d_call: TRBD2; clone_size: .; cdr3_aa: CAISGAGTSQETQYF; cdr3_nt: TGTGCCATCAGTGGTGCCGGGACTAGTCAGGAGACCCAGTACTTC
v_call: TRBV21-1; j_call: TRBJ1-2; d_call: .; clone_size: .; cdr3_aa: CASSIFWDRGRYGYTF; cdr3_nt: TGTGCCAGCAGCATATTCTGGGACAGGGGGCGATACGGCTACACCTTC
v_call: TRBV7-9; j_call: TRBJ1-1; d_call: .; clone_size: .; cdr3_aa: CASSDGVNTEAFF; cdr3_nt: TGTGCCAGCAGCGACGGGGTGAACACTGAAGCTTTCTTT
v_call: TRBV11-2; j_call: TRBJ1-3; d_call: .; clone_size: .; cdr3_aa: CASSLDRGSGNTIYF; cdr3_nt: TGTGCCAGCAGCTTAGATCGAGGCTCTGGAAACACCATATATTTT
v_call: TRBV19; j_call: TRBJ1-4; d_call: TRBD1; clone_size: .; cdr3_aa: CASMRQGAENEKLFF; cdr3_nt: TGTGCCAGTATGAGGCAGGGGGCTGAAAATGAAAAACTGTTTTTT
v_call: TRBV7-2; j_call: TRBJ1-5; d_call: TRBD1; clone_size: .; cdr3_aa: CASSFYGQVNNQPQHF; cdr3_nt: TGTGCCAGCAGCTTTTACGGACAGGTCAACAATCAGCCCCAGCATTTT
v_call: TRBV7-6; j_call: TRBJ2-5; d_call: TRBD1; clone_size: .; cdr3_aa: CASSLRTGKETQYF; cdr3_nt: TGTGCCAGCAGCTTAAGGACAGGGAAAGAGACCCAGTACTTC
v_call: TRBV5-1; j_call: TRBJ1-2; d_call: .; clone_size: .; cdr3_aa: CASSSMGRDYGYTF; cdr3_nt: TGCGCCAGCAGCTCTATGGGCCGCGACTATGGCTACACCTTC
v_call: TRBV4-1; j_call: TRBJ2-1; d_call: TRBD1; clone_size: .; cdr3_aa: CASSQVQGEYEQFF; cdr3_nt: TGCGCCAGCAGCCAGGTACAGGGGGAGTATGAGCAGTTCTTC
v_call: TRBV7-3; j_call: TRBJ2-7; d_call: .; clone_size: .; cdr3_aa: CASSPSPESLEQYF; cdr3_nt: TGTGCCAGCAGTCCGAGTCCCGAGTCCCTCGAGCAGTACTTC
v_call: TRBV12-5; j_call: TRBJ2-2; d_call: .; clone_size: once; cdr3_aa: CASGLPPGKLGELFF; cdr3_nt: TGTGCTAGTGGTTTGCCACCGGGAAAACTCGGGGAGCTGTTTTTT
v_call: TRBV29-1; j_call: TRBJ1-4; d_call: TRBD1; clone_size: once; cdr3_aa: CSVDLGTGIGKLFF; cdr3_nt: TGCAGCGTGGACCTCGGGACAGGGATAGGAAAACTGTTTTTT